The 25 T cell receptor beta chains reported below all come from one sample, sequenced in a study of tumor-infiltrating lymphocytes in localized non-small cell lung cancer. Sequencing used immunoSEQ multiplex PCR; TCRdb keeps in-frame clones, though not all of them. The table has 15,000 to 20,000 clones, more than 60% seen once. The specimen was lung tumor tissue. These receptors were collected from a human donor with non-small cell lung cancer.

This clone was detected once. This CDR3 reads CASNPSTLRLMNTEAFF. CDR3 sequence (DNA): TGTGCCAGTAACCCCTCAACGCTCAGACTGATGAACACTGAAGCTTTCTTT. The chain carries TRBV19 and TRBJ1-1; D not resolved. The ends were cut back, 7 bases at V and 0 bases at J, with 21 bases in the middle. Germline CDR1 LNHDA, CDR2 SQIVND (reference sequence). CDR3 length equals 17 residues.

The CDR3 loop is CASSPRGDTQYF. In DNA, the CDR3 is TGTGCCAGTAGTCCCAGGGGAGATACGCAGTATTTT. J is TRBJ2-3 and V is TRBV19; D possibly corresponds to TRBD1 (6 bases). This CDR3 contains 12 residues. CDR1 is LNHDA, CDR2 SQIVND, per germline (reference sequence). Trimming pared 5 bases from V and 5 bases from J, leaving 8 bases between.

This chain joins TRBV10-3 and TRBJ1-1; D is unresolved. The V and J ends lost 10 bases and 4 bases respectively, with 10 bases between them. The CDR3 totals 11 residues. CDR1 is ENHRY, CDR2 SYGVKD, per germline. CDR3 region: CATYFATEAFF. The CDR3 nucleotides are TGTGCCACCTATTTTGCCACTGAAGCTTTCTTT.

The chain carries TRBV4-3 and TRBJ2-1; 9 bases are a match to TRBD2. The CDR3 has 15 amino acids. The V gene's germline CDR1 is LGHNA and CDR2 YSLEER. V gave up 2 bases and J gave up 5 bases; unmatched junction bases: 4. The CDR3 reads CASSQRLAANNEQFF. CDR3 in DNA: TGCGCCAGCAGCCAAAGACTAGCGGCTAACAATGAGCAGTTCTTC.

This clone was found a few times. The rearrangement uses TRBV19 and TRBJ2-7; TRBD1 agrees at 7 bases. Germline V gene data show CDR1 as LNHDA and CDR2 as SQIVND (reference sequence). Trimming removed 5 bases from V and 1 base from J; junction bases left unmatched: 5. The CDR3 sequence is 14 residues long. The CDR3 DNA sequence: TGTGCCAGTAGTGTACAGGGGAATTCCTACGAGCAGTACTTC. Translating gives CASSVQGNSYEQYF.

The chain links TRBV7-2 to TRBJ2-1; either TRBD1 or TRBD2 may fit D (6 bases each). Trimming stripped 4 bases from V and 2 bases from J, with 15 bases between. From germline, CDR1 is SGHTA and CDR2 FQGNSA. This CDR3 region has 16 residues. CDR3 protein: CASSSKGGRAYNEQFF. The CDR3 DNA reads TGTGCCAGCAGCTCAAAGGGGGGACGGGCCTACAATGAGCAGTTCTTC.

This clone was recorded only once. At the DNA level, this CDR3 is encoded by other sequences in the same sample as well. The V and J genes are TRBV5-1 and TRBJ1-2; the D is unclear. Germline CDR1 SGHRS, CDR2 YFSETQ. This CDR3 is 14 amino acids long. V shed 0 bases and J shed 7 bases, with 13 bases lying between them. The DNA of the CDR3 is TGCGCCAGCAGCTTGGCCGAGGGTTCTGGTGGCTACACCTTC. Translation: CASSLAEGSGGYTF.

The rearrangement joins TRBV11-2 to TRBJ1-1, with D hard to call. Germline CDR1 is SGHAT and CDR2 is FQNNGV. The ends were cut back, 0 bases at V and 7 bases at J, with 6 bases in the middle. The CDR3 loop spans 12 amino acids. CDR3 nucleotides: TGTGCCAGCAGCTTAGATTCCGGTGAAGCTTTCTTT. As protein: CASSLDSGEAFF.

J is TRBJ2-3 and V is TRBV5-4, with 7 positions matching TRBD1. The CDR3 totals 13 residues. Per germline, CDR1 SGHNT and CDR2 YYREEE (reference sequence). Unmatched junction bases numbered 3, after V lost 5 bases and J lost 3 bases. This CDR3 is CASREQGTDTQYF. CDR3 DNA sequence: TGTGCCAGCAGGGAACAGGGGACAGATACGCAGTATTTT. Full variable domain (rest looked up from reference TRBV5-4 and TRBJ2-3): ETGVTQSPTHLIKTRGQQVTLRCSSQSGHNTVSWYQQALGQGPQFIFQYYREEENGRGNFPPRFSGLQFPNYSSELNVNALELDDSALYLCASREQGTDTQYFGPGTRLTVL.

V and J are TRBV11-2 and TRBJ1-1; D remains ambiguous. The V end lost 5 bases, the J end lost 1 base, and 17 bases lay between the germline ends. Germline V gene sequence: CDR1 SGHAT, CDR2 FQNNGV. The CDR3 runs 16 residues. In nucleotides, the CDR3 is TGTGCCAGCAGCCCCGAGAGTGGGGAATGGAACACTGAAGCTTTCTTT. It translates to CASSPESGEWNTEAFF.

The V gene is TRBV7-3, the J gene TRBJ1-2; tentatively, D is TRBD1 (5 bases). The length of the CDR3 is 13 residues. Germline lookup yields CDR1 SGHTA and CDR2 FQGTGA. Deletions cut 5 bases from V and 2 bases from J, with 9 bases between. The CDR3 loop reads CASSATANYGYTF. CDR3 in DNA: TGTGCCAGCAGCGCGACAGCGAACTATGGCTACACCTTC.

J is TRBJ1-4 and V is TRBV19, with a tentative D call TRBD1 (6 bases). Trimming stripped 4 bases from V and 10 bases from J, with 16 bases between. Germline CDR1 LNHDA, CDR2 SQIVND (reference sequence). The CDR3 loop spans 14 amino acids. CDR3 coding DNA: TGTGCCAGTAGTACAGGGGCCTCTCTTGGAAAACTGTTTTTT. Its protein product is CASSTGASLGKLFF.

The chain combines TRBV11-2 with TRBJ2-2; D gene uncertain. The CDR3 has 13 amino acids. The V end lost 5 bases, the J end lost 5 bases, and 9 bases lay between the germline ends. The germline CDR1 and CDR2 sequences are SGHAT and FQNNGV. CDR3 nucleotides: TGTGCCAGCAGCGAATACCTTACCGGGGAGCTGTTTTTT. As protein: CASSEYLTGELFF.

This chain connects TRBV7-2 to TRBJ2-5, with D perhaps being TRBD1 or TRBD2 (7 bases each). The V gene lost 1 base and the J gene lost 4 bases, with 13 bases spanning the gap. Germline values: CDR1 SGHTA, CDR2 FQGNSA. This CDR3 is built from 15 residues. The CDR3 is CASSLVDREGETQYF. The DNA of the CDR3 is TGTGCCAGCAGCTTAGTTGACAGGGAGGGAGAGACCCAGTACTTC.

This chain links TRBV11-2 with TRBJ2-3; unclear D gene. The V gene's germline CDR1 is SGHAT and CDR2 FQNNGV. The CDR3 loop spans 13 amino acids. V was shortened by 4 bases and J by 6 bases, with 11 bases between the two germline ends. CDR3 in DNA: TGTGCCAGCAGCTGGACCGAGCGTGATACGCAGTATTTT. It translates to CASSWTERDTQYF.

The chain recombines TRBV6-5 with TRBJ1-5, with TRBD1 as a possible D gene (5 bases). V was cut by 0 bases and J by 4 bases, with 10 bases left in between. Germline V gene data show CDR1 as MNHEY and CDR2 as SVGAGI. The CDR3 covers 15 residues. For the CDR3, the DNA is TGTGCCAGCAGTTACTCAGCCCGGGGGAATCAGCCCCAGCATTTT. Translated: CASSYSARGNQPQHF.

The chain joins TRBV4-1 to TRBJ1-6; weak D call: TRBD1 (5 bases). V was trimmed by 1 base and J by 6 bases, leaving 10 bases between them. The CDR3 sequence is 15 residues long. Germline CDR1 is MGHRA and CDR2 is YSYEKL. The DNA of the CDR3 is TGCGCCAGCAGCCAAGTGCAGGGACGTAATTCACCCCTCCACTTT. It is translated as CASSQVQGRNSPLHF.

V gene TRBV14 combines with J gene TRBJ2-3; 8 nucleotides match TRBD1. Germline assignment: CDR1 SGHDN and CDR2 FVKESK. Losses at the gene ends were 4 bases for V and 4 bases for J; bases not matched to a gene: 7. The CDR3 runs to 15 residues. Here the CDR3 reads CASSPRTGSADTQYF. The CDR3 DNA reads as TGTGCCAGCAGCCCTCGGACAGGGAGCGCAGATACGCAGTATTTT. The full variable domain, with the rest looked up from reference TRBV14 and TRBJ2-3, is EAGVTQFPSHSVIEKGQTVTLRCDPISGHDNLYWYRRVMGKEIKFLLHFVKESKQDESGMPNNRFLAERTGGTYSTLKVQPAELEDSGVYFCASSPRTGSADTQYFGPGTRLTVL.

The gene calls are TRBV6-4 and TRBJ1-5; D is uncertain. V dropped 0 bases and J dropped 1 base, with 7 bases sitting between them. Germline loops: CDR1 MRHNA, CDR2 SNTAGT. The CDR3 has 15 residues. CDR3: CASSDSWASNQPQHF. CDR3 nucleotide sequence: TGTGCCAGCAGTGACTCGTGGGCGAGCAATCAGCCCCAGCATTTT.

V is TRBV7-8 and J is TRBJ2-2; the match to TRBD2 covers 7 bases. J gave up 7 bases and V 4 bases, and 15 bases lay outside the gene matches. Looked up from germline, CDR1 is SGHVS and CDR2 is FQNEAQ. The CDR3 is 17 residues long. The CDR3 sequence is CASSYDSRGIVNGELFF. DNA for the CDR3: TGTGCCAGCAGCTACGACTCGCGGGGGATCGTTAACGGGGAGCTGTTTTTT.

This chain connects TRBV6-6 to TRBJ2-3, with D possibly TRBD2 on 5 matching bases. The V gene's germline CDR1 is MNHNY and CDR2 SVGAGI (reference sequence). The V and J ends lost 2 bases and 0 bases respectively, with 6 bases between them. This CDR3 has 14 amino acids. The chain's CDR3 is CASSYGGSTDTQYF. The DNA for the CDR3 is TGTGCCAGCAGTTACGGCGGGAGCACAGATACGCAGTATTTT.

The gene calls are TRBV7-6 and TRBJ2-7, with TRBD1 matching over 7 bases. Germline V gene lookup returns CDR1 SGHVS and CDR2 FNYEAQ. J was trimmed by 0 bases and V by 3 bases; bases with no gene match: 8. This CDR3 contains 16 residues. The CDR3 coding sequence is TGTGCCAGCAGCTTGGGGCCGGGACAGAGCTCCTACGAGCAGTACTTC. Translation: CASSLGPGQSSYEQYF. Looking up the rest from reference TRBV7-6 and TRBJ2-7 gives the full variable domain: GAGVSQSPRYKVTKRGQDVALRCDPISGHVSLYWYRQALGQGPEFLTYFNYEAQQDKSGLPNDRFSAERPEGSISTLTIQRTEQRDSAMYRCASSLGPGQSSYEQYFGPGTRLTVT.

The chain combines TRBV27 with TRBJ2-1, with 9 bases aligning to TRBD2. Losses at the gene ends were 2 bases for V and 9 bases for J; bases not matched to a gene: 8. The CDR3 contains 15 residues. Germline lookup yields CDR1 MNHEY and CDR2 SMNVEV (reference sequence). The CDR3 bases are TGTGCCAGCAGTTTAATGGCTAGCGGGGCGGGTGAGCAGTTCTTC. Translated: CASSLMASGAGEQFF.

The chain couples TRBV12-5 to TRBJ1-1, with D uncertain. Trimming shortened V by 0 bases and J by 4 bases, and 6 bases separated the two germline ends. The CDR3 has 13 amino acids. Germline CDR1 LGHNT, CDR2 FRNRAP. CDR3 region: CASGLVHSTEAFF. In DNA, the CDR3 is TGTGCTAGTGGTTTGGTACACTCCACTGAAGCTTTCTTT.

The chain couples TRBV4-2 to TRBJ2-3, with no clear D. Deletions cut 0 bases from V and 3 bases from J, with 10 bases between. This CDR3 region has 15 residues. Per the germline V gene, CDR1 is LGHNA and CDR2 is YNFKEQ. The CDR3 bases are TGTGCCAGCAGCCAAGACAATGCGAGAACAGATACGCAGTATTTT. Residues: CASSQDNARTDTQYF.